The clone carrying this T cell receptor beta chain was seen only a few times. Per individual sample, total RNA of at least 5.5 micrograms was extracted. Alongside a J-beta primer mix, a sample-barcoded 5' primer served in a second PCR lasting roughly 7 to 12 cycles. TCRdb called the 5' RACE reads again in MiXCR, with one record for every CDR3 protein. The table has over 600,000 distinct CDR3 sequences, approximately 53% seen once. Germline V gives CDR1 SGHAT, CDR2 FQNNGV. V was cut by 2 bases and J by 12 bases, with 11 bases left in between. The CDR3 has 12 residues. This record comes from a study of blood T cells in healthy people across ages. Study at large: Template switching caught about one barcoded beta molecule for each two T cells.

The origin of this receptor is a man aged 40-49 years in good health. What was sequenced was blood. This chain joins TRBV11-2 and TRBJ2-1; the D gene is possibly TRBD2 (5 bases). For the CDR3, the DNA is TGTGCCAGCAGCTTATCCGTGGGAGTGCAGTTCTTC. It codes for CASSLSVGVQFF.